This T cell receptor beta chain was recorded in a study of prognosis after radiotherapy for stage I lung cancer. Whole-study context: Approximately twelve men and several women, aged about 53 to 84 and with a median age of around 79 years, made up the patients. General study findings and limits: The question of whether the expanded TCR clones were tumor-specific was not determined.

Genomic DNA was subjected to two-round multiplex PCR for amplification of TCR beta CDR3. Used in first-round PCR were primers specific to each TRBV and TRBJ gene. From the multiplex PCR reads, TCRdb called clonotypes with MiXCR, one entry per CDR3 protein. The repertoire holds roughly 14,000 distinct CDR3 sequences, with less than 35% as singletons. Assessment by CT and PET/CT found all patients node-negative, and none had prior chemotherapy, radiotherapy or other malignancies. The ends lost 5 bases at V and 2 bases at J; junction bases unmatched: 5. In germline, CDR1 is GTSNPN, CDR2 SVGIG (reference sequence). This CDR3 has 14 residues. This clonotype has ten or more counts. The antigen remains unidentified.

The chain is built from TRBV30 and TRBJ2-1; 8 nucleotides match TRBD2. The starting material was PBMCs, obtained before or after stereotactic body radiation therapy (not recorded which). This clonotype was sampled from a donor aged 50 or older with non-small cell lung cancer. CDR3 protein: CAWSYGGAYNEQFF. The CDR3 bases are TGTGCCTGGTCCTACGGGGGGGCCTACAATGAGCAGTTCTTC.